This TCR beta chain originates from a study of T-cell reconstitution after alpha-beta-depleted transplantation in children. Whole-study results and caveats: After one year, T-cell counts and TCRbeta diversity mostly came from new T cells.

Preparing the TCRbeta library involved the use of unique molecular identifiers. TCRdb re-called the PCR reads with MiXCR, one entry per CDR3 protein. Counted here are over 90,000 distinct CDR3 sequences, roughly 7.6% occurring once; the ten biggest clones make up about 15%. Points on this clonotype: Its target is unknown.

This TCR was sampled from a boy younger than 10 with acute lymphoblastic leukemia, due to receive a stem cell transplant. The specimen comprised PBMCs, sampled before TCRalphabeta/CD19-depleted stem cell transplant.

This CDR3 is CSAWDSDNYGYTF. The CDR3, as DNA: TGCAGTGCTTGGGACAGCGATAACTATGGCTACACCTTC. V gene TRBV20-1 combines with J gene TRBJ1-2; 7 bases are a match to TRBD1. The ends lost 5 bases at V and 1 base at J; junction bases unmatched: 4. Germline V gene sequence: CDR1 DFQATT, CDR2 SNEGSKA (reference sequence). The CDR3 runs to 13 residues.